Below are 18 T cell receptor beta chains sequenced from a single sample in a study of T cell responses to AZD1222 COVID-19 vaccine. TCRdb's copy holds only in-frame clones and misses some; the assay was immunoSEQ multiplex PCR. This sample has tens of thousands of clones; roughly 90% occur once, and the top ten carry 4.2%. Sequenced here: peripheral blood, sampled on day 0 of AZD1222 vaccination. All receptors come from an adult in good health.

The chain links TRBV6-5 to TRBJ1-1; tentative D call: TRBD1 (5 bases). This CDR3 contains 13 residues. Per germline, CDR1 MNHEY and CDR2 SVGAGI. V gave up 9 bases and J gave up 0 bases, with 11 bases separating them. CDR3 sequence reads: CASCRGMNTEAFF. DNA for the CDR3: TGTGCCAGTTGTCGGGGGATGAACACTGAAGCTTTCTTT.

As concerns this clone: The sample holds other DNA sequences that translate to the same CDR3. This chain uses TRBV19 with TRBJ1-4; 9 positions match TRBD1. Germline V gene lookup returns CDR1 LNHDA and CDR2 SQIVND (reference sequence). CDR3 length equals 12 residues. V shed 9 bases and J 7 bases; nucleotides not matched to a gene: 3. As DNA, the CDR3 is TGTGCCAGCCGACAGGGGGGTGAAAAACTGTTTTTT. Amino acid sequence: CASRQGGEKLFF.

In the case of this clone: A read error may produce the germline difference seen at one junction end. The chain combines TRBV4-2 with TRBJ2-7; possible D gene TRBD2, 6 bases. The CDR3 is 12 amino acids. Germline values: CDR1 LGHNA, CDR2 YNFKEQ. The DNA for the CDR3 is TGTGCCAGCAGCCAAGATCGCCTAGCGCTTACCTTC. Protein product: CASSQDRLALTF.

The CDR3 DNA reads as TGTGCCTGGAATCGGGGAGGGAATGGCTACACCTTC. Protein: CAWNRGGNGYTF. This chain joins TRBV30 and TRBJ1-2; no clear D. V was trimmed by 4 bases and J by 6 bases, leaving 12 bases between them. The CDR3 runs 12 residues. CDR1 is GTSNPN and CDR2 is SVGIG in the germline V gene (reference sequence). The entire variable domain, with the rest obtained from reference TRBV30 and TRBJ1-2, is as follows: SQTIHQWPATLVQPVGSPLSLECTVEGTSNPNLYWYRQAAGRGLQLLFYSVGIGQISSEVPQNLSASRPQDRQFILSSKKLLLSDSGFYLCAWNRGGNGYTFGSGTRLTVV.

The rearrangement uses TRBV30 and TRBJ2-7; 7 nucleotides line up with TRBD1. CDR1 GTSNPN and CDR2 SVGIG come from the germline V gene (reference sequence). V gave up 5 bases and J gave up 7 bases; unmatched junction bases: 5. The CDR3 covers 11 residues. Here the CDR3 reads CAWGPGQEQYF. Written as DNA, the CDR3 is TGTGCCTGGGGACCGGGACAGGAGCAGTACTTC. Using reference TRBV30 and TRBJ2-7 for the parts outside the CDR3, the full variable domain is SQTIHQWPATLVQPVGSPLSLECTVEGTSNPNLYWYRQAAGRGLQLLFYSVGIGQISSEVPQNLSASRPQDRQFILSSKKLLLSDSGFYLCAWGPGQEQYFGPGTRLTVT.

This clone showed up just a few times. For the CDR3, the DNA is TGTGCCAGCAGTTATGAGGATGAAGCTTTCTTT. Its translation is CASSYEDEAFF. This chain connects TRBV6-5 to TRBJ1-1; D remains unclear. This CDR3 is built from 11 residues. V shed 3 bases and J shed 7 bases, with 6 bases lying between them. Per the germline V gene, CDR1 is MNHEY and CDR2 is SVGAGI.

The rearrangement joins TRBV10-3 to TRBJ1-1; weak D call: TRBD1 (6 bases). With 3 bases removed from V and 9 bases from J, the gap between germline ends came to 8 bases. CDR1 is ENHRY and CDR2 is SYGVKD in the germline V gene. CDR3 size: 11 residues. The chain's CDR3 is CAISDTGKAFF. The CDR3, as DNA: TGTGCCATCAGTGATACAGGGAAAGCTTTCTTT.

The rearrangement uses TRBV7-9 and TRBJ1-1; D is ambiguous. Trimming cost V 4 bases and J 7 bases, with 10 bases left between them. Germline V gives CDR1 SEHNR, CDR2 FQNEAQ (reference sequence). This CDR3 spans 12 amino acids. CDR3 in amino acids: CASSSVRGEAFF. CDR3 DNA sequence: TGTGCCAGCAGCTCCGTTCGTGGTGAAGCTTTCTTT.

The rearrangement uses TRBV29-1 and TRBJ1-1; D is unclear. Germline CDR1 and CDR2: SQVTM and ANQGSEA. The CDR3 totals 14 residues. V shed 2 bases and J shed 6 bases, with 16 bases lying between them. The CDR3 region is CSVETSRKGAEAFF. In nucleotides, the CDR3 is TGCAGCGTTGAAACCTCGCGCAAGGGCGCTGAAGCTTTCTTT.

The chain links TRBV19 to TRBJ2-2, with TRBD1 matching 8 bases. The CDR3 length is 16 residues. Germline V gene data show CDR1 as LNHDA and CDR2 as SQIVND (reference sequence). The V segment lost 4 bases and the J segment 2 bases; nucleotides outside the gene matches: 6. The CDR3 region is CASSTMGQDNTGELFF. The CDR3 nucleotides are TGTGCCAGTAGTACAATGGGACAGGACAACACCGGGGAGCTGTTTTTT.

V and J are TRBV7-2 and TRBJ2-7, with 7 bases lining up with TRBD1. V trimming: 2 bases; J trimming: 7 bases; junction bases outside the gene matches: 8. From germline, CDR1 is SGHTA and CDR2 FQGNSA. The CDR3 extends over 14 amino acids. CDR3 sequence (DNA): TGTGCCAGCAGCTTACTGACAGGGATGGTTGAGCAGTACTTC. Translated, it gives CASSLLTGMVEQYF.

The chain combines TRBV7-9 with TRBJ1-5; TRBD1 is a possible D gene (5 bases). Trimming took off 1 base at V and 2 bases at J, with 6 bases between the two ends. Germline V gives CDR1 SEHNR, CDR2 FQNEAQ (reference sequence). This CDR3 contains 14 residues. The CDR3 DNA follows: TGTGCCAGCAGCTTAGGGGGCGGCAATCAGCCCCAGCATTTT. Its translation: CASSLGGGNQPQHF.

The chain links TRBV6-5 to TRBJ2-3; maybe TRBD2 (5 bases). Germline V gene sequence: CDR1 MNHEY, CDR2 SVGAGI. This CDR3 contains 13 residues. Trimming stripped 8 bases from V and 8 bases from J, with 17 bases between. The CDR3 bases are TGTGCCAGCGGGAGACTGGGGTCGGGTACGCAGTATTTT. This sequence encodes CASGRLGSGTQYF.

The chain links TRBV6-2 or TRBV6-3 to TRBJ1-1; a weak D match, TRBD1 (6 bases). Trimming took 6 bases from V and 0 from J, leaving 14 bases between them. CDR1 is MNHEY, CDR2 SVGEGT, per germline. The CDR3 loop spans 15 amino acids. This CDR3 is CASSPRTDMNTEAFF. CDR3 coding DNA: TGTGCCAGCAGCCCGAGGACAGACATGAACACTGAAGCTTTCTTT.

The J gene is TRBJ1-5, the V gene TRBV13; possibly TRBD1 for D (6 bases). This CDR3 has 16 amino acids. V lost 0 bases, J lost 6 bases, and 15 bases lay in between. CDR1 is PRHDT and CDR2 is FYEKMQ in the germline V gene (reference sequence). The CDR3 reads CASSLGGGDYAQPQHF. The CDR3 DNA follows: TGTGCCAGCAGCTTAGGAGGGGGGGATTATGCTCAGCCCCAGCATTTT.

DNA for the CDR3: TGTGCCACCTACAGGGGAGACTATGGCTACACCTTC. Translated, it gives CATYRGDYGYTF. The chain couples TRBV12-3 or TRBV12-4 to TRBJ1-2; 7 bases line up with TRBD1. The CDR3 runs 12 residues. Germline trimming cut 10 bases from V and 3 bases from J; bases unmatched to any gene: 5.

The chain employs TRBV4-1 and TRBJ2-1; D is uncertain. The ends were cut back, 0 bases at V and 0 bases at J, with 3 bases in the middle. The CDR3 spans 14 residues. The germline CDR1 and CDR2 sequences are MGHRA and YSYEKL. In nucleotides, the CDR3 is TGCGCCAGCAGCCAAGATAGCTCCTACAATGAGCAGTTCTTC. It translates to CASSQDSSYNEQFF.

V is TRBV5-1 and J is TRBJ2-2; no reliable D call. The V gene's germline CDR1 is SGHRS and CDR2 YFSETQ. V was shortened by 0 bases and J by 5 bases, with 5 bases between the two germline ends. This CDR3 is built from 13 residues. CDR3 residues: CASSLGPTGELFF. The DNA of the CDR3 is TGCGCCAGCAGCTTGGGACCGACCGGGGAGCTGTTTTTT.